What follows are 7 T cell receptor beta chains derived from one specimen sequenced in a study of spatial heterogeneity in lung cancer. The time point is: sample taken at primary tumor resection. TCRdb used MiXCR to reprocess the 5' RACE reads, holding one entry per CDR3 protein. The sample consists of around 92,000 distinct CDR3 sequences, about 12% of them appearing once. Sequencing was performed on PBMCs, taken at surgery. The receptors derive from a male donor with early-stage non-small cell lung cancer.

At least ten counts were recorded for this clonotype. CDR3 sequence reads: CASSTRPASTDTQYF. The CDR3 nucleotides read TGTGCCAGCAGCACCCGACCAGCTAGCACAGATACGCAGTATTTT. This chain joins TRBV7-9 and TRBJ2-3; D is uncertain. The V end lost 5 bases, the J end lost 0 bases, and 12 bases lay between the germline ends. This CDR3 has 15 amino acids. Per germline, CDR1 SEHNR and CDR2 FQNEAQ (reference sequence).

The CDR3: CSAEGLTEAFF. CDR3 nucleotides: TGCAGTGCCGAGGGGCTCACTGAAGCTTTCTTT. The chain is built from TRBV20-1 and TRBJ1-1; tentatively, D is TRBD1 (5 bases). Germline V gives CDR1 DFQATT, CDR2 SNEGSKA (reference sequence). There are 11 residues in the CDR3. The germline V and J ends were trimmed by 6 bases and 4 bases, with 9 bases remaining between them.

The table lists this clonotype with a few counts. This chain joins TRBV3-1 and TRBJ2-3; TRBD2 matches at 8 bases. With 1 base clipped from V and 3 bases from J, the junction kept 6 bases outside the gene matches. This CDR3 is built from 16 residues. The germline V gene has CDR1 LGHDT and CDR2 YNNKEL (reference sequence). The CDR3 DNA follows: TGTGCCAGCAGCCAAGGGGGACTAGGTGGTACAGATACGCAGTATTTT. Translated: CASSQGGLGGTDTQYF.

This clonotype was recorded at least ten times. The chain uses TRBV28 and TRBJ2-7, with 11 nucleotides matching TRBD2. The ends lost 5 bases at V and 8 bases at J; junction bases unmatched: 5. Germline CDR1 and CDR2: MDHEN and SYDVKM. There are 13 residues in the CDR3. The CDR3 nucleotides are TGTGCCAGCAGTACCCGACTAGCGGGGAAGCAGTACTTC. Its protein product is CASSTRLAGKQYF.

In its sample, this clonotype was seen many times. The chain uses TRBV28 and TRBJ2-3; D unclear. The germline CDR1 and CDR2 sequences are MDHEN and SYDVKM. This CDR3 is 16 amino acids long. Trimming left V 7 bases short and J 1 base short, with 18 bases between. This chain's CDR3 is CASTQPPALRTDTQYF. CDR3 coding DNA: TGTGCCAGCACCCAACCCCCGGCTCTTCGCACAGATACGCAGTATTTT.

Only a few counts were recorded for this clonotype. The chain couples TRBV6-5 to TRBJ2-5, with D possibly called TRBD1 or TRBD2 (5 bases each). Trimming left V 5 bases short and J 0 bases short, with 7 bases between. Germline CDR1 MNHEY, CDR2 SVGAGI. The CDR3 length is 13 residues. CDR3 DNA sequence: TGTGCCAGCAGTCAGGGACACCAAGAGACCCAGTACTTC. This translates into CASSQGHQETQYF.

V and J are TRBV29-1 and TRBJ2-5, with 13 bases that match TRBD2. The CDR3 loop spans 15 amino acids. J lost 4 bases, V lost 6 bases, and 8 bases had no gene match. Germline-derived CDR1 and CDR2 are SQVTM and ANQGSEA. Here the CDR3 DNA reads TGCAGCGTCTCAACTAGCGGGAGGGCCCGAGAGACCCAGTACTTC. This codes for CSVSTSGRARETQYF.